This T cell receptor beta chain was sequenced during a study of CD8+CD57+ T cells in acquired aplastic anemia. CDR3 and TCR beta VDJ profiling relied on genomic DNA as the template. TCRdb reanalysed the reads using MiXCR and keeps one entry per CDR3 protein. The table includes hundreds of thousands of distinct CDR3 sequences, approximately 32% detected once. Before being chosen for sequencing, patients had shown CD8+CD57+ cell expansion by flow cytometry. The receptor was isolated from a human donor with aplastic anemia. The material sequenced was sorted CD4+, CD8+, or CD8+CD57+ T cells (not recorded which) from PBMCs.

The CDR3, as DNA: TGTGCCAGCAGTTACTCTAACGTGGCCTCGAGCGGCTACACCTTC. Translated, it gives CASSYSNVASSGYTF. V is TRBV6-5 and J is TRBJ1-2; D ambiguous. The V and J ends lost 0 bases and 8 bases respectively, with 16 bases between them. CDR3 length: 15 residues. CDR1 is MNHEY and CDR2 is SVGAGI in the germline V gene.